Presented here are 5 T cell receptor beta chains from one specimen sequenced in a study of CD8 T cells in ankylosing spondylitis. TCRdb used MiXCR to reprocess the 5' RACE reads, holding one entry per CDR3 protein. The sample shows 300,000 to 350,000 distinct CDR3 sequences, around a tenth of them seen only once. Input material: blood, either unsorted or a sorted T cell fraction (not recorded which). The receptors originated from a female donor with ankylosing spondylitis or in good health (not recorded which).

The rearrangement joins TRBV7-9 to TRBJ1-5; 9 nucleotides match TRBD1. Germline trimming cut 5 bases from V and 6 bases from J; bases unmatched to any gene: 5. The CDR3 runs 14 residues. CDR1 SEHNR and CDR2 FQNEAQ come from the germline V gene (reference sequence). The CDR3 region has the DNA TGTGCCAGCAGCCATGGGACAGGGAGTCAGCCCCAGCATTTT. This codes for CASSHGTGSQPQHF.

This chain links TRBV18 with TRBJ2-7, with 12 bases aligning to TRBD2. Per the germline V gene, CDR1 is KGHSH and CDR2 is LQKENI. Trimming removed 5 bases from V and 6 bases from J; junction bases left unmatched: 8. The CDR3 is made up of 15 amino acids. This chain's CDR3 is CASSETSGSGGEQYF. The DNA of the CDR3 is TGTGCCAGCTCAGAGACTAGCGGGAGCGGCGGCGAGCAGTACTTC.

Ten or more counts support this clonotype. The chain uses TRBV9 and TRBJ2-3, with D uncertain. Trimming took 4 bases from V and 5 from J, leaving 17 bases between them. Germline-derived CDR1 and CDR2 are SGDLS and YYNGEE. This CDR3 is built from 15 residues. CDR3 DNA: TGTGCCAGCAGCTCCAGATTTCGAGAGAGAGATACGCAGTATTTT. Translated: CASSSRFRERDTQYF.

The chain joins TRBV27 to TRBJ2-7, with 11 bases that match TRBD2. The CDR3 is made up of 15 amino acids. Trimming removed 5 bases from V and 3 bases from J; junction bases left unmatched: 6. Per germline, CDR1 MNHEY and CDR2 SMNVEV (reference sequence). The CDR3 sequence is CASSLLAGGRYEQYF. DNA of the CDR3: TGTGCCAGCAGTCTTCTAGCGGGGGGCCGCTACGAGCAGTACTTC.

This clonotype has at least ten counts. This chain joins TRBV20-1 and TRBJ2-4; 11 nucleotides align to TRBD2. The CDR3 length is 15 residues. CDR1 is DFQATT and CDR2 is SNEGSKA in the germline V gene (reference sequence). V lost 5 bases, J lost 0 bases, and 3 bases stayed unmatched. The CDR3 loop is CSAPTSGGAKNIQYF. CDR3 coding DNA: TGCAGTGCTCCAACTAGCGGGGGAGCCAAAAACATTCAGTACTTC.